This TCR beta chain was recorded in a study of blood T cell repertoires in COVID-19. Study summary: PBMCs, B-cell-depleted T cells, or T cells provided the cDNA or gDNA that made up the material.

The germline V gene encodes CDR1 MNHEY and CDR2 SVGAGI. This CDR3 comprises 12 residues. V dropped 9 bases and J dropped 4; count of bases not matched to a gene: 2. As handled by the study authors: Counts of nucleated cells, estimated from reference gene primer amplification, were obtained. The repertoire was sequenced with immunoSEQ multiplex PCR; TCRdb's copy has only in-frame clones and lacks some. V and J calls and clone size come straight from that table; D and trimming were deduced from the DNA. The profile shows under 85,000 clones, around 80% of them singletons. The source of this sequence is a woman at least 80 years old with active or convalescent COVID-19. J is TRBJ2-5 and V is TRBV6-5; 10 bases fit TRBD1. Material: peripheral blood. The DNA of the CDR3 is TGTGCCAGTGGGACAGGGGCAGAGACCCAGTACTTC. Translating gives CASGTGAETQYF.